This T cell receptor (beta chain) emerged from a study of blood T cell repertoires in COVID-19. Background on the study: The origin of the acute and convalescent COVID-19 samples was the United States, Italy and Spain. Sample material is recorded as cDNA or gDNA derived from T cells, B-cell-depleted T cells, or PBMCs.

A remark on this clone: The junction and the germline gene differ at one end; a read error may be behind it.

In the original analysis: By means of reference gene primer amplification, nucleated cell counts were estimated. Profiling relied on immunoSEQ multiplex PCR, and the TCRdb table lists in-frame clones only, not all of them. The D gene and trimming were derived from the DNA, and the V and J assignments and clone size from that table. Here the sample spans 120,000 or so clones, 85% being singletons. Sample: peripheral blood. This TCR was recovered from a man older than 75 with active or convalescent COVID-19.

The CDR3 spells CASSIAGGATVPPLF. The CDR3 DNA reads TGTGCCAGTAGTATAGCCGGGGGGGCGACAGTTCCACCGCTCTTC. The gene calls are TRBV19 and TRBJ2-1, with TRBD2 matching over 8 bases. Germline V gene sequence: CDR1 LNHDA, CDR2 SQIVND (reference sequence). This CDR3 has 15 residues.